The clone carrying this T cell receptor beta chain was seen repeatedly, ten times or more. V was cut by 3 bases and J by 1 base, with 19 bases left in between. Germline V gene sequence: CDR1 MDHEN, CDR2 SYDVKM. This CDR3 contains 17 residues. This library used roughly 430 ng RNA and molecular barcoded adaptors spanning alpha/delta and beta/gamma chains. TCRdb re-derived calls from the reads in MiXCR, one entry per CDR3 protein. Of over 50,000 distinct CDR3 sequences listed, around 21% are singletons. The sample belongs to a study of read filtering for tumor transcriptome and immune sequencing. The receptor was derived from a donor at least 40 years old with multiple myeloma. The chain recombines TRBV28 with TRBJ2-7, with a possible D match to TRBD2 (6 bases). The sequencing input was a population of CD138-negative cells sorted from bone marrow. The DNA for the CDR3 is TGTGCCAGCAGTTTGCCAGGGACCCACGGGGGTTCCTACGAGCAGTACTTC. Its translation: CASSLPGTHGGSYEQYF.